The 4 T cell receptor beta chains below were found in one sample sequenced in a study of blood T cell repertoires in COVID-19. TCRdb keeps only in-frame clones here, not all; method: immunoSEQ multiplex PCR. The sample yields roughly 81,000 clones, 85% to 90% seen once. Input material: peripheral blood. These receptors were obtained from a man aged 35 to 55 with acute or convalescent COVID-19.

The sample holds a few counts of this clone. The chain couples TRBV5-6 to TRBJ1-6; D uncertain. Trimming removed 4 bases at V and 3 bases at J, with 11 bases between. This CDR3 comprises 15 residues. CDR1 is SGHDT and CDR2 is YYEEEE in the germline V gene. As DNA, the CDR3 is TGTGCCAGCAGCCTATCCGGGAACTATAATTCACCCCTCCACTTT. Amino acid sequence: CASSLSGNYNSPLHF.

This chain joins TRBV30 and TRBJ1-4; 7 bases map to TRBD1. The CDR3 covers 17 residues. Germline CDR1 GTSNPN, CDR2 SVGIG (reference sequence). The ends lost 1 base at V and 7 bases at J; junction bases unmatched: 15. In nucleotides, the CDR3 is TGTGCCTGGAGTGGGATGAGACAGGGAGGTTTTGGTGAAAAACTGTTTTTT. Its translation: CAWSGMRQGGFGEKLFF.

The chain carries TRBV6-5 and TRBJ2-1; no definite D call. The V gene's germline CDR1 is MNHEY and CDR2 SVGAGI. The CDR3 runs to 13 residues. The V gene lost 6 bases and the J gene lost 8 bases, with 14 bases spanning the gap. Written as DNA, the CDR3 is TGTGCCAGCAGAACAATTCTAGTTCATGAGCAGTTCTTC. This encodes CASRTILVHEQFF.

This chain uses TRBV4-1 with TRBJ2-5, with a possible D match to TRBD2 (5 bases). The CDR3 extends over 14 amino acids. Germline-derived CDR1 and CDR2 are MGHRA and YSYEKL. Trimming removed 0 bases at V and 2 bases at J, with 7 bases between. Written as DNA, the CDR3 is TGCGCCAGCAGCCAAGATCGCGGGCAAGAGACCCAGTACTTC. It is translated as CASSQDRGQETQYF.